This T cell receptor beta chain was identified during a study of blood T cell repertoires in COVID-19 (dated by TCRdb to the early 2020s). Looking at the study overall: The collaborator samples originated in the United States, Italy and Spain and spanned the acute and convalescent phases of COVID-19. The prospective study material was composed of cDNA or gDNA derived from T cells, B-cell-depleted T cells, or PBMCs. The dataset comprised deeply sampled blood TCRbeta repertoires from subjects exposed to, actively infected with, or recovered from COVID-19. A freely available public database, intended as a resource for researchers studying the immune response to SARS-CoV-2, is where the repertoires were released. Samples were obtained from the ongoing ImmuneRACE study (first 160 participants) and from 1,254 subjects provided by 6 global collaborators. The sample metadata nearly always contained a de-identified subject ID, COVID-19 status, age in years and sex. Where available, HLA class I and class II types were taken from metadata supplied by the sample provider and were not determined by assay-based typing. The study at large found these results: How much clinical and demographic metadata was included differed by source and by participant, and the metadata was provided uncurated.

This clone was recorded once. The antigen it binds to is not known. Base-call qualities are not available, and no considerably larger clone is one nucleotide away. TCRbeta CDR3 regions were amplified from genomic DNA using the immunoSEQ Assay, a bias-controlled multiplex PCR. For the original study's pipeline: The number of nucleated cells in each sample was estimated from the amplification of reference gene primers within the assay. To quantify the absolute abundance of each unique TCRbeta CDR3 rearrangement, sequence reads were collapsed and filtered. For each sample, productive Simpson clonality was calculated as the square root of Simpson's diversity index across productive rearrangements. Held by TCRdb, this immuneACCESS table contains in-frame sequences only and omits some clones. Under half of the omission traces to an unresolved V gene where checked; the cause of the rest is unknown. D and trimming were read from the DNA, whereas the V and J calls and clone size are those reported in that table. This sample comprises approximately 89,000 clones, about 82% of them detected only once. About an eighth of the sample belongs to the ten largest clones.

The collaborating institutions used their own protocols to collect whole blood in K2EDTA tubes. For TCRbeta analysis, collaborator samples were shipped as frozen whole blood, as isolated PBMCs, or as DNA extracted from either sample type. V is shortened by 0 bases, J by 3 bases, and the region joining them spans 13 bases. Inclusive of the bounding cysteine and phenylalanine, the CDR3 is 15 residues long. The kept DNA is CDR3 alone, 45 bases in frame from the first base. Sequences SGHRS (CDR1) and YFSETQ (CDR2) are obtained from the germline V gene. This sequence uses TRBV5-1 and TRBJ2-7, with a weak D call of TRBD1 (6 bases match). The receptor was derived from a woman aged 70-85 years with active or convalescent COVID-19. Sequencing input: peripheral blood. CDR3 sequence: CASSLAEGTFYEQYF. Read as DNA, the sequence is TGCGCCAGCAGCTTGGCCGAGGGGACATTCTACGAGCAGTACTTC.